The clone carrying this T cell receptor beta chain has more than one count but fewer than ten. The data stem from a study of blood T cell repertoires in COVID-19. Looking at the study overall: There were acute and convalescent COVID-19 samples, and they came from the United States, Italy and Spain. Sources were T cells, B-cell-depleted T cells, or PBMCs; the material itself was cDNA or gDNA.

The CDR3 is made up of 16 amino acids. The germline gives CDR1 SGHTS, CDR2 YDEGEE. The V end lost 3 bases, the J end lost 0 bases, and 12 bases lay between the germline ends. As processed by the authors: Amplification from reference gene primers served as the basis for estimated nucleated cell counts. Assay: immunoSEQ multiplex PCR; the TCRdb copy retains only in-frame clones and omits some. V and J calls plus clone size are reproduced from that table; the DNA served to infer D and trimming. The sample has 250,000 to 350,000 clones; about 88% are singletons. Patients in Seattle were enrolled during active infection, then followed longitudinally.

The sequence was collected from a human donor with COVID-19, enrolled during active disease. The donor label of this sample is uncertain. The genes are TRBV5-8 and TRBJ1-4; possibly TRBD1 for D (6 bases). Sequenced sample: peripheral blood. The CDR3 spells CASSSTGTATNEKLFF. The CDR3 coding sequence is TGTGCCAGCAGCTCTACAGGGACGGCAACTAATGAAAAACTGTTTTTT.